This TCR beta chain was recovered during a study of PD-1 blockade in classical Hodgkin lymphoma. Study outcomes and limitations: Diminished baseline TCR diversity has been reported in newly diagnosed patients relative to healthy donors. Complete responders had baseline diversity similar to newly diagnosed patients. By cycle point C4D1, TCR diversity had risen significantly in CD4+ cells (but not CD8+ cells).

TCRdb's copy holds only in-frame clones and misses some; the assay was immunoSEQ multiplex PCR. The data show tens of thousands of clones, with 90% seen just once and under 3.5% held by the top ten. In regard to this clone: What it binds is not known.

Documented time point: cycle 4 day 1 (C4D1), after five to seven weeks of nivolumab. Brentuximab vedotin exposure varied, and every patient relapsed after autologous stem cell transplantation. The study recorded best responses of complete response, partial response or progressive disease. This receptor was taken from a human donor with classical Hodgkin lymphoma. The sequenced sample was peripheral blood mononuclear cells (PBMCs), obtained before the fourth cycle of nivolumab.

This CDR3 is CASSSPGGENTIYF. The CDR3, as DNA: TGCGCCAGCAGCTCCCCAGGGGGCGAAAACACCATATATTTT. The J gene is TRBJ1-3, the V gene TRBV5-1; 8 nucleotides line up with TRBD1. With 3 bases clipped from V and 6 bases from J, the junction kept 5 bases outside the gene matches. The V gene's germline CDR1 is SGHRS and CDR2 YFSETQ. CDR3 length: 14 amino acids.